Presented here are 10 T cell receptor beta chains from one specimen sequenced in a study of PD-L1 blockade in urothelial cancer. Indicated time point: peripheral blood 6 weeks after treatment start. The repertoire was sequenced with immunoSEQ multiplex PCR; TCRdb's copy has only in-frame clones and lacks some. The top ten hold approximately 11% of the sample, which has about 66,000 clones, around nine tenths seen once. Specimen: PBMCs, collected around atezolizumab (anti-PD-L1) treatment. The source is a man between 60 and 70 years old with urothelial cancer.

The chain combines TRBV11-1 with TRBJ1-2; D is possibly TRBD1 (6 bases). V was cut by 5 bases and J by 7 bases, with 20 bases left in between. This CDR3 is 15 amino acids long. From germline, CDR1 is SGHAT and CDR2 FQDESV (reference sequence). The CDR3 nucleotides read TGTGCCAGCAGCCAGTCCCGCGGGGGGGCAGGTGGCTACACCTTC. The encoded protein is CASSQSRGGAGGYTF.

CDR3 loop: CASSALGLPYRGRSNEQFF. The CDR3 nucleotides read TGTGCCAGCAGTGCCTTAGGACTTCCCTACAGGGGAAGGTCGAATGAGCAGTTCTTC. The rearrangement uses TRBV6-1 and TRBJ2-1; 7 bases align to TRBD1. V was pared by 4 bases and J by 7 bases, with 22 bases of the junction left unmatched. The CDR3 runs 19 residues. Germline CDR1 reads MNHNS; CDR2 reads SASEGT.

The chain recombines TRBV5-6 with TRBJ1-4, with 7 bases identical to TRBD1. With V trimmed by 0 bases and J by 12 bases, 20 bases remained unmatched. This CDR3 has 18 residues. CDR1 and CDR2 from the germline V gene are SGHDT and YYEEEE. The CDR3 DNA reads as TGTGCCAGCAGCTTGGTCGCGGGACAGAGTACCTACCTTCTCGAACTGTTTTTT. Translating it yields CASSLVAGQSTYLLELFF. Looking up the rest from reference TRBV5-6 and TRBJ1-4 gives the full variable domain: DAGVTQSPTHLIKTRGQQVTLRCSPKSGHDTVSWYQQALGQGPQFIFQYYEEEERQRGNFPDRFSGHQFPNYSSELNVNALLLGDSALYLCASSLVAGQSTYLLELFFGSGTQLSVL.

J is TRBJ1-6 and V is TRBV6-5; D ambiguous. The CDR3 is 15 residues long. Germline values: CDR1 MNHEY, CDR2 SVGAGI. Trimming pared 4 bases from V and 6 bases from J, leaving 13 bases between. In DNA form, the CDR3 reads TGTGCCAGCAGTTTGGGAGGGATGGGTAATTCACCCCTCCACTTT. Translating it yields CASSLGGMGNSPLHF.

CDR3: CASSLAGRGNEQYF. As DNA, the CDR3 is TGTGCCAGCAGCTTAGCTGGAAGGGGCAACGAGCAGTACTTC. The chain uses TRBV7-8 and TRBJ2-7, with a weak D call TRBD1 (5 bases). Trimming took off 0 bases at V and 5 bases at J, with 11 bases between the two ends. This CDR3 has 14 amino acids. CDR1 is SGHVS and CDR2 is FQNEAQ in the germline V gene.

V is TRBV19 and J is TRBJ1-3; 9 positions match TRBD1. V shed 7 bases, J shed 4 bases, and the junction held 14 bases outside the gene matches. This CDR3 spans 17 amino acids. CDR1 is LNHDA, CDR2 SQIVND, per germline (reference sequence). CDR3 DNA: TGTGCCAGTACCGAAGACAGGGGGATCGTACCGGGAAACACCATATATTTT. Translating gives CASTEDRGIVPGNTIYF.

V usage is TRBV7-2 and J usage is TRBJ2-1, with a possible D match to TRBD2 (6 bases). Germline CDR1 is SGHTA and CDR2 is FQGNSA. Deletions cut 5 bases from V and 12 bases from J, with 20 bases between. This CDR3 comprises 14 residues. In nucleotides, the CDR3 is TGTGCCAGCAGCCCATGGGACTCCTCGGTGGGGCAGTTCTTC. It specifies CASSPWDSSVGQFF.

This rearrangement joins TRBV9 to TRBJ2-2, with D unresolved. Trimming took off 2 bases at V and 7 bases at J, with 9 bases between the two ends. Germline V lookup: CDR1 SGDLS, CDR2 YYNGEE. The CDR3 length is 13 residues. As DNA, the CDR3 is TGTGCCAGCAGCGTCACTTATTACGGGGAGCTGTTTTTT. This sequence encodes CASSVTYYGELFF. The full variable domain, completed using reference TRBV9 and TRBJ2-2, is DSGVTQTPKHLITATGQRVTLRCSPRSGDLSVYWYQQSLDQGLQFLIQYYNGEERAKGNILERFSAQQFPDLHSELNLSSLELGDSALYFCASSVTYYGELFFGEGSRLTVL.

This clone was observed a single time. This chain uses TRBV15 with TRBJ1-5, with D maybe TRBD1 (5 bases). The CDR3 is 13 residues long. Trimming took 4 bases from V and 4 from J, leaving 8 bases between them. The germline V gene encodes CDR1 LNHNV and CDR2 YYDKDF (reference sequence). CDR3 DNA sequence: TGTGCCACCAGCAAAAACAGGAATCAGCCCCAGCATTTT. Protein sequence: CATSKNRNQPQHF. The full variable domain, in which reference TRBV15 and TRBJ1-5 provide the parts outside the CDR3, is DAMVIQNPRYQVTQFGKPVTLSCSQTLNHNVMYWYQQKSSQAPKLLFHYYDKDFNNEADTPDNFQSRRPNTSFCFLDIRSPGLGDTAMYLCATSKNRNQPQHFGDGTRLSIL.

The chain recombines TRBV7-8 with TRBJ1-2, with TRBD1 as a possible D gene (5 bases). The CDR3 is 12 residues long. The ends were cut back, 4 bases at V and 4 bases at J, with 7 bases in the middle. Germline assignment: CDR1 SGHVS and CDR2 FQNEAQ. The CDR3 loop is CASSYQGYGYTF. CDR3 coding DNA: TGTGCCAGCAGCTACCAGGGCTATGGCTACACCTTC.